One T cell receptor beta chain is described in this entry. The CDR3 is 16 residues long. Between the trimmed V and J ends, which lost 4 bases and 0 bases, there was a span of 12 bases. Germline assignment: CDR1 SGHVS and CDR2 FNYEAQ. Per the authors' pipeline: It was from reference gene primer amplification that nucleated cell counts were estimated. The data were produced by immunoSEQ multiplex PCR, yet TCRdb's version contains in-frame clones alone and is incomplete. V and J calls and clone size follow that table, whereas D and trimming were derived from the DNA. The sample yields roughly 100,000 clones, approximately 84% seen once. The entry originates in a study of blood T cell repertoires in COVID-19. Study overall: COVID-19 samples from acute and convalescent phases originated in the United States, Italy and Spain. The cDNA or gDNA used as material had been derived from T cells, B-cell-depleted T cells, or PBMCs.

Sequencing was carried out using peripheral blood. The sequence derives from a human donor in a cohort sampled during active or convalescent COVID-19. The gene calls are TRBV7-6 and TRBJ2-2, with D possibly being TRBD1 (5 bases). The CDR3, as DNA: TGTGCCAGCAGCTCCCAGGGCGGAACGAACACCGGGGAGCTGTTTTTT. Its translation: CASSSQGGTNTGELFF.